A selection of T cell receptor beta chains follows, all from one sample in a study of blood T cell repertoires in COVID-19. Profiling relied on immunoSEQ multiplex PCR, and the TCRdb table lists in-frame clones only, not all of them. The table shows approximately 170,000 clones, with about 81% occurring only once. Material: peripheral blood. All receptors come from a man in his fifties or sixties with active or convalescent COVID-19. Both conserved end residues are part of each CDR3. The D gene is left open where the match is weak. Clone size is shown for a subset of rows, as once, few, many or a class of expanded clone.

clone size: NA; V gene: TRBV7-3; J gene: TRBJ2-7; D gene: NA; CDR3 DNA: TGTGCCAGCAGCCAGTATTCGACGGGCGAGCAGTACTTC; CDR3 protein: CASSQYSTGEQYF
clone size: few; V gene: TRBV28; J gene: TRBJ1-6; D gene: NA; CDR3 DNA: TGTGCCAGCAACAGGGCAAATTCACCCCTCCACTTT; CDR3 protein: CASNRANSPLHF
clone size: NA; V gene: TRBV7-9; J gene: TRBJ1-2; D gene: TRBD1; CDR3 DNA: TGTGCCAGCAGCGTAACAGGGGGTTGGAGTGCCTATGGCTACACCTTC; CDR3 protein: CASSVTGGWSAYGYTF
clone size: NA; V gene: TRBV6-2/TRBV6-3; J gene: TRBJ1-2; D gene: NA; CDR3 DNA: TGTGCCAGCAGTTACATACAGATGATTCGCTATGGCTACACCTTC; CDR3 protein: CASSYIQMIRYGYTF
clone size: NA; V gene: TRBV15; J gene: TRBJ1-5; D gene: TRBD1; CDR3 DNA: TGTGCCACCAGCAGAGATGAACAGGGGGTTTCTCAGCCCCAGCATTTT; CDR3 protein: CATSRDEQGVSQPQHF
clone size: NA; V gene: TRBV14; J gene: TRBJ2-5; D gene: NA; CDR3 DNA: TGTGCCAGCAGCCAAGAGGGTGTGGTCCCGGCGGCGGAGACCCAGTACTTC; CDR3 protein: CASSQEGVVPAAETQYF
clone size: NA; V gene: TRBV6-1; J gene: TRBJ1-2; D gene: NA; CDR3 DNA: TGTGCCAGCAGTGAAAGCGTGACAGGAGCCTATGGCTACACCTTC; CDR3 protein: CASSESVTGAYGYTF
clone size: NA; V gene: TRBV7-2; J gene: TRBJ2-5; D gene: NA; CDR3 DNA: TGTGCCAGCAGCCCTTCGGGACGGGGGGAGACCCAGTACTTC; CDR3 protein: CASSPSGRGETQYF
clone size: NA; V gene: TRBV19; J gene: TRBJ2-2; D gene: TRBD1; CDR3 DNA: TGTGCCAGTATTCCGGGGACAGGGGGGGGCACCGGGGAGCTGTTTTTT; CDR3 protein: CASIPGTGGGTGELFF
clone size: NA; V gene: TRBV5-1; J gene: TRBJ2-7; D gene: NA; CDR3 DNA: TGCGCCAGCAGCTCTCGACAGCCCCAGGGCGAGCAGTACTTC; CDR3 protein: CASSSRQPQGEQYF
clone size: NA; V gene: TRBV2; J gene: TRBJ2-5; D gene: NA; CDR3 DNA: TGTGCCAGCAGTCGGGACAATCAAGAGACCCAGTACTTC; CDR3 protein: CASSRDNQETQYF
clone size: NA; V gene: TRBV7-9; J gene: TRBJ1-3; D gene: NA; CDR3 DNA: TGTGCCAGCAGCCTCCCCATGGGCAGGAGGCTCCTTGGAAACACCATATATTTT; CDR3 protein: CASSLPMGRRLLGNTIYF
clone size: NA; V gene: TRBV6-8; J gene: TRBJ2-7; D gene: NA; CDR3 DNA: TGTGCCAGCAGTTATGGGACAGAGCGGGAGACGAATATAACCTCCTACGAGCAGTACTTC; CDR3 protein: CASSYGTERETNITSYEQYF
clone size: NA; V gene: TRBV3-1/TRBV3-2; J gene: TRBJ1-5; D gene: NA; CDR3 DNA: TGTGCCAGCAGCCAAAGGGGGGGTCTTCAGCCCCAGCATTTT; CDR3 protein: CASSQRGGLQPQHF
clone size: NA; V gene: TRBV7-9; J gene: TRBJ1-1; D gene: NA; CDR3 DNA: TGTGCCAGCCTCAGGGGGAACACTGAAGCTTTCTTT; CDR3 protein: CASLRGNTEAFF
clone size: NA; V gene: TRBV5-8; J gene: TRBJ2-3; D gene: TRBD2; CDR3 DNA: TGTGCCAGCAGCTCTTTAGCGGGAGGGACAGATACGCAGTATTTT; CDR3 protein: CASSSLAGGTDTQYF
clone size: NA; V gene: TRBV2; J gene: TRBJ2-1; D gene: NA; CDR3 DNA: TGTGCCAGCAGTGAAGGGGCAGGGGTGAGGAATGAGCAGTTCTTC; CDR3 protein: CASSEGAGVRNEQFF
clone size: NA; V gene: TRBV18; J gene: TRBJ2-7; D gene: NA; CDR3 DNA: TGTGCCAGCTCAAAAACGACGGACACGACCTACGAGCAGTACTTC; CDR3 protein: CASSKTTDTTYEQYF
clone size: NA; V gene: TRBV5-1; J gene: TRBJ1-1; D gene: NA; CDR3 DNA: TGCGCCAGCAGCCAGGGGCAGTATCGTTCGAACACTGAAGCTTTCTTT; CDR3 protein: CASSQGQYRSNTEAFF
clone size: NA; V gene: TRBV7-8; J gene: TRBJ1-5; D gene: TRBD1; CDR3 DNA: TGTGCCAGCAGTTGGGACAGCGGAATTAGCAATCAGCCCCAGCATTTT; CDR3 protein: CASSWDSGISNQPQHF
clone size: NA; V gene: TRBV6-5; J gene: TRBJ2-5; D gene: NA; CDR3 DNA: TGTGCCAGCAGTTACAGAGCACAAGAGACCCAGTACTTC; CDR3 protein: CASSYRAQETQYF
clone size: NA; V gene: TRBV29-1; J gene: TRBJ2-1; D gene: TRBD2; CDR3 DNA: TGCAGCGTTGTAAGTCGAGCGGGGGGGCCCGGTGAGCAGTTCTTC; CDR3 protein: CSVVSRAGGPGEQFF
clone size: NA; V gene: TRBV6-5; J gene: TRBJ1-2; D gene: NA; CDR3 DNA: TGTGCCAGCAGTTCAGGGCTCTATGGCTACACCTTC; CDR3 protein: CASSSGLYGYTF
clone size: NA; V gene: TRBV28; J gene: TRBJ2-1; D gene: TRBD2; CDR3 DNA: TGTGCCAGCAGTTTCTCCGGGACTAGCGGTGGCAATGAGCAGTTCTTC; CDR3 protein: CASSFSGTSGGNEQFF
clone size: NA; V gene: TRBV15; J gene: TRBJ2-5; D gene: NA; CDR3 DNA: TGTGCCACCAGCAGAGATCCTCAACAGGGTTCGGGAGAGACCCAGTACTTC; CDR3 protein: CATSRDPQQGSGETQYF
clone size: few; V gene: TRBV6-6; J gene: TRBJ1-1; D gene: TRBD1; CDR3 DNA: TGTGCCAGCTCTAAGGGGGCTGGTTCTACGAACACTGAAGCTTTCTTT; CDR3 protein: CASSKGAGSTNTEAFF
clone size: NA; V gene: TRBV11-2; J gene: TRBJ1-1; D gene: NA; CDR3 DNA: TGTGCCAGCAGCTTAGGGTTAGGTCAGGGCACTTTCTTT; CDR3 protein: CASSLGLGQGTFF
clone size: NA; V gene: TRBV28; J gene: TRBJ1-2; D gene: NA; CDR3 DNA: TGTGCCAGCAGTTTGACAGCGGGGAACTATGGCTACACCTTC; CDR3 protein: CASSLTAGNYGYTF
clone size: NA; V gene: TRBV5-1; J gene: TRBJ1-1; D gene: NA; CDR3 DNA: TGCGCCAGCAGCTTGGCCGGGGAGGGTGCTGAAGCTTTCTTT; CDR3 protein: CASSLAGEGAEAFF
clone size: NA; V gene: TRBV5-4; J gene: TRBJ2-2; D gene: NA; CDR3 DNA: TGTGCCAGCAGCTTCAGGCAGGACACCGGGGAGCTGTTTTTT; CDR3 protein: CASSFRQDTGELFF
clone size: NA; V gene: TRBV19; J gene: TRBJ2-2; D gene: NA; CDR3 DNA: TGTGCCAGTAGTATCCCCCGGGGTGCCGGGTCGAACACCGGGGAGCTGTTTTTT; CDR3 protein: CASSIPRGAGSNTGELFF
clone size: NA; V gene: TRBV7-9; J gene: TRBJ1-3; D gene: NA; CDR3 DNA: TGTGCCAGCAGCTCCCTAGAGAGCTCTGGAAACACCATATATTTT; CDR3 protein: CASSSLESSGNTIYF